This TCR beta chain was recovered during a study of blood T cell repertoires in COVID-19. Across the whole study: Whether acute or convalescent, the COVID-19 samples came from the United States, Italy and Spain.

TCRdb's copy holds only in-frame clones and misses some; the assay was immunoSEQ multiplex PCR. The sample consists of approximately 200,000 clones, 88% of them appearing once. The germline gives CDR1 SNHLY, CDR2 FYNNEI. V was pared by 3 bases and J by 1 base, with 7 bases between. The CDR3 extends over 13 amino acids. Input material: peripheral blood. The chain uses TRBV2 and TRBJ2-7, with no clear D. This TCR came from a man between 18 and 29 years old with active or convalescent COVID-19. As DNA, the CDR3 is TGTGCCAGCAGTGAGACTGCTTCCTACGAGCAGTACTTC. It specifies CASSETASYEQYF.